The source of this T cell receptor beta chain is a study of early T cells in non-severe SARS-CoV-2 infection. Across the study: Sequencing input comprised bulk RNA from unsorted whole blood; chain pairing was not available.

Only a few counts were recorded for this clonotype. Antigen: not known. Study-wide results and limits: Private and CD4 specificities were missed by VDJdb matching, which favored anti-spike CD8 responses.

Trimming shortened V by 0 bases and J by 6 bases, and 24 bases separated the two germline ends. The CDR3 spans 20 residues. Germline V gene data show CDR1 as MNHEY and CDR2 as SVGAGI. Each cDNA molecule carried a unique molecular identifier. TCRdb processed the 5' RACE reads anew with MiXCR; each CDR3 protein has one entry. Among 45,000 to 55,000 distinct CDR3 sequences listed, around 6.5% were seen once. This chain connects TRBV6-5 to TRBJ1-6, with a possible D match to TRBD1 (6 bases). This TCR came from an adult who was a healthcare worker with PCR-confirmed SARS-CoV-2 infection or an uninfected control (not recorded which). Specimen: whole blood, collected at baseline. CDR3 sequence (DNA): TGTGCCAGCAGTTACTCTAAAACCCGTGGGCGGGGGCTCGGTAATTCACCCCTCCACTTT. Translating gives CASSYSKTRGRGLGNSPLHF.